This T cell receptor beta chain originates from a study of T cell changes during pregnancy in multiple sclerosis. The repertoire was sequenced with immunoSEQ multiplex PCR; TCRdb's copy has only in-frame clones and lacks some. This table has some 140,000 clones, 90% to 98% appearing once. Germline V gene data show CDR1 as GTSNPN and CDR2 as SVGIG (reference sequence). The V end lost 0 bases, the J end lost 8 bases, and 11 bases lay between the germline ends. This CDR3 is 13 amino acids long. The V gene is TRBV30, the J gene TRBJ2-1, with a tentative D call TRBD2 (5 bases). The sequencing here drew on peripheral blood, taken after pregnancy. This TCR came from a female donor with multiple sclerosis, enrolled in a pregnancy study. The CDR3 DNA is TGTGCCTGGAGTGTCCTGGACTTGTATGAGCAGTTCTTC. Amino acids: CAWSVLDLYEQFF.